This TCR beta chain was found in a study of cytomegalovirus exposure and HLA in healthy donors. This clone has only a few counts. Its cognate antigen is unknown. The CDR3 consists of 15 residues. Germline assignment: CDR1 SGHAT and CDR2 FQNNGV. Overall study results and limits: Researchers reportedly found TCR beta sequences accurately predicted most subjects' HLA-A and HLA-B alleles.

The PCR ran on 60 Vbeta and 13 Jbeta primers. Using immunoSEQ multiplex PCR, the repertoire was profiled, and TCRdb retains in-frame clones only, with some absent. The sample has approximately 240,000 clones, over 65% seen once. Sequenced input: PBMCs. The clonotype comes from a woman aged 55 to 70 in good health and CMV-seropositive. V and J are TRBV11-2 and TRBJ2-5; possibly TRBD2 for D (5 bases). The J call may be mistaken, given a closer DNA end match to TRBJ2-7. The CDR3 sequence: CASSLDVATIYEQYF. DNA for the CDR3: TGTGCCAGCAGCTTAGATGTAGCGACAATCTACGAGCAGTACTTC.